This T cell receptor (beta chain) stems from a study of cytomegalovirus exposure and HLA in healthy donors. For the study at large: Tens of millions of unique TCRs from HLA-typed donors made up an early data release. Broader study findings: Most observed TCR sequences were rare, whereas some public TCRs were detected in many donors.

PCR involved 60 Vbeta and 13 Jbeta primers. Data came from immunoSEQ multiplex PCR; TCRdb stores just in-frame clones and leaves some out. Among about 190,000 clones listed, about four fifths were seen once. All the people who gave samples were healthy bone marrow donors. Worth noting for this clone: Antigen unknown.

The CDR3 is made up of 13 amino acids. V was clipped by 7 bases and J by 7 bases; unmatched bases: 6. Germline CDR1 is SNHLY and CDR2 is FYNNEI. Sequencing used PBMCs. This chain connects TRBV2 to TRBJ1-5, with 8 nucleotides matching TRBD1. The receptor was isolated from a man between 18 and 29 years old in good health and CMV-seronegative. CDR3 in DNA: TGTGCCAGCATCAGGGGGCAGGGGCAGCCCCAGCATTTT. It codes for CASIRGQGQPQHF.